The clone carrying this T cell receptor beta chain has more than one count but fewer than ten. Its target is unknown. Looked up from germline, CDR1 is LGHNA and CDR2 is YSLEER. The CDR3 spans 15 residues. V was pared by 0 bases and J by 6 bases, with 14 bases between. The data belong to a study of CD8 T cells in ankylosing spondylitis. Study-level results: There was a TCR beta motif, made of several highly homologous variants, that appeared characteristic of ankylosing spondylitis blood. Researchers reportedly found disease-linked clones significantly enriched in matched ankylosing spondylitis synovial fluid. Disease-linked clones displayed a CD8+ phenotype and appeared relatively rarely in peripheral blood.

A quantitative 5'-RACE method, one with molecular barcodes, was used to make TCR beta libraries. From the 5' RACE reads, TCRdb called clonotypes with MiXCR, one entry per CDR3 protein. The sample has around 480,000 distinct CDR3 sequences, more than 15% seen once; the top ten hold approximately 1%. The sequencing sample was made of blood, either unsorted or a sorted T cell fraction (not recorded which). The chain couples TRBV4-3 to TRBJ1-1, with TRBD1 as a possible D gene (6 bases). The TCR sequence derives from a male donor with ankylosing spondylitis. CDR3 nucleotides: TGCGCCAGCAGCCAAGATGGGGCAGGGGACTCTGAAGCTTTCTTT. It encodes CASSQDGAGDSEAFF.